Listed below are T cell receptor beta chains from one sample, sequenced in a study of blood T cell repertoires in COVID-19. Some clones are missing from TCRdb's copy, which holds only in-frame ones; the method was immunoSEQ multiplex PCR. The table has about 280,000 clones, around 90% seen once. The specimen was peripheral blood. Source of these receptors: a woman in her forties who had recovered from COVID-19. Both conserved end residues are part of each CDR3. Each record gives: clone size, V gene, J gene, D gene, CDR3 protein, CDR3 DNA. D genes are given only for firm matches. Clone size is given for some rows only: seen once, a few or many times, or a class if the clone is expanded.

size: -
V: TRBV4-1
J: TRBJ2-6
D: TRBD1
CDR3: CASSPLQGQSSARANVLTF
DNA: TGCGCCAGCAGCCCACTTCAGGGACAGAGCTCTGCTAGGGCCAACGTCCTGACTTTC

size: -
V: TRBV9
J: TRBJ2-2
D: -
CDR3: CASRVAVNTGELFF
DNA: TGTGCCAGCCGGGTAGCGGTGAACACCGGGGAGCTGTTTTTT

size: -
V: TRBV10-2
J: TRBJ2-7
D: TRBD2
CDR3: CASRSGLASHEQYF
DNA: TGCGCCAGCAGATCGGGACTAGCGAGCCACGAGCAGTACTTC

size: -
V: TRBV7-2
J: TRBJ2-1
D: TRBD1
CDR3: CASSTRTGNEQFF
DNA: TGTGCCAGCAGTACTAGGACAGGCAATGAGCAGTTCTTC

size: -
V: TRBV9
J: TRBJ2-5
D: TRBD2
CDR3: CASSALGGVQETQYF
DNA: TGTGCCAGCAGCGCCCTCGGGGGGGTACAAGAGACCCAGTACTTC

size: -
V: TRBV2
J: TRBJ2-7
D: -
CDR3: CAIKAVGLYLYEQYF
DNA: TGTGCCATCAAAGCCGTGGGACTCTATCTCTACGAGCAGTACTTC

size: -
V: TRBV18
J: TRBJ2-5
D: -
CDR3: CASSQRTVGETQYF
DNA: TGTGCCAGCTCACAGCGGACAGTGGGGGAGACCCAGTACTTC

size: -
V: TRBV4-1
J: TRBJ2-3
D: TRBD2
CDR3: CASSQESRGGTDTQYF
DNA: TGCGCCAGCAGCCAAGAATCCCGGGGGGGCACAGATACGCAGTATTTT

size: -
V: TRBV11-3
J: TRBJ2-1
D: -
CDR3: CASSLDGDGIQFF
DNA: TGTGCCAGCAGCTTAGATGGAGACGGGATCCAGTTCTTC

size: -
V: TRBV18
J: TRBJ1-1
D: -
CDR3: CASSPRQTMNTEAFF
DNA: TGTGCCAGCTCACCAAGACAGACAATGAACACTGAAGCTTTCTTT

size: -
V: TRBV7-7
J: TRBJ2-2
D: TRBD2
CDR3: CASSSGRNTGELFF
DNA: TGTGCTAGCAGTAGCGGGAGGAACACCGGGGAGCTGTTTTTT

size: -
V: TRBV6-5
J: TRBJ2-1
D: TRBD2
CDR3: CASSYSGLAGNEQFF
DNA: TGTGCCAGCAGTTACTCAGGACTAGCGGGCAATGAGCAGTTCTTC

size: -
V: TRBV12-3/TRBV12-4
J: TRBJ2-7
D: -
CDR3: CASIRAGGYEQYF
DNA: TGTGCCAGCATCCGCGCAGGGGGGTACGAGCAGTACTTC

size: -
V: TRBV11-3
J: TRBJ2-7
D: TRBD1
CDR3: CASTPGRQGRYEQYF
DNA: TGTGCCAGCACCCCTGGGCGACAGGGGCGCTACGAGCAGTACTTC

size: -
V: TRBV24-1
J: TRBJ2-5
D: TRBD1
CDR3: CATSETGFVETQYF
DNA: TGTGCCACCAGTGAGACAGGGTTTGTGGAGACCCAGTACTTC

size: -
V: TRBV5-1
J: TRBJ2-2
D: TRBD2
CDR3: CASSSSGTSGTGELFF
DNA: TGCGCCAGCAGCTCCTCCGGGACTAGCGGGACCGGGGAGCTGTTTTTT

size: -
V: TRBV7-6
J: TRBJ1-4
D: -
CDR3: CASSLTGANEKLFF
DNA: TGTGCCAGCAGCCTGACAGGAGCAAATGAAAAACTGTTTTTT

size: -
V: TRBV19
J: TRBJ2-6
D: TRBD1
CDR3: CASSAETGAGANVLTF
DNA: TGTGCCAGTAGTGCCGAGACAGGGGCCGGGGCCAACGTCCTGACTTTC

size: -
V: TRBV18
J: TRBJ2-1
D: TRBD2
CDR3: CASSQNSGDYNEQFF
DNA: TGTGCCAGCTCACAGAATAGCGGGGATTACAATGAGCAGTTCTTC

size: -
V: TRBV5-4
J: TRBJ2-3
D: -
CDR3: CASSYRGTDTQYF
DNA: TGTGCCAGCAGCTACAGGGGCACAGATACGCAGTATTTT

size: -
V: TRBV7-9
J: TRBJ2-5
D: TRBD2
CDR3: CASSYGLADPKETQYF
DNA: TGTGCCAGCAGCTACGGACTAGCGGACCCCAAAGAGACCCAGTACTTC

size: -
V: TRBV2
J: TRBJ2-1
D: TRBD2
CDR3: CASRGLAFDEQFF
DNA: TGTGCCAGCAGGGGACTAGCCTTCGATGAGCAGTTCTTC

size: -
V: TRBV30
J: TRBJ1-4
D: -
CDR3: CAWSLFEGVKNEKLFF
DNA: TGTGCCTGGAGTCTATTCGAGGGGGTGAAAAATGAAAAACTGTTTTTT

size: once
V: TRBV11-3
J: TRBJ2-7
D: -
CDR3: CASSSQGNEQYF
DNA: TGTGCCAGCAGCTCCCAGGGGAACGAGCAGTACTTC

size: -
V: TRBV7-2
J: TRBJ1-2
D: TRBD1
CDR3: CASRTTEGQGLGGYTF
DNA: TGTGCCAGCAGGACAACTGAAGGACAGGGTCTTGGAGGCTACACCTTC

size: -
V: TRBV11-2
J: TRBJ2-1
D: TRBD2
CDR3: CASSFRPGGGGGNEQFF
DNA: TGTGCCAGCAGCTTTCGGCCCGGCGGGGGAGGTGGCAATGAGCAGTTCTTC

size: -
V: TRBV28
J: TRBJ1-5
D: TRBD1
CDR3: CASSLAAGGLGNQPQHF
DNA: TGTGCCAGCAGTTTAGCGGCAGGGGGCTTGGGCAATCAGCCCCAGCATTTT

size: -
V: TRBV5-4
J: TRBJ1-2
D: -
CDR3: CASSLGTGGDTF
DNA: TGTGCCAGCAGCTTGGGGACCGGGGGGGACACCTTC

size: once
V: TRBV28
J: TRBJ2-1
D: TRBD2
CDR3: CASRRTSGRNDEQFF
DNA: TGTGCCAGCAGAAGGACTAGCGGGAGGAACGATGAGCAGTTCTTC

size: -
V: TRBV3-1/TRBV3-2
J: TRBJ1-6
D: TRBD1
CDR3: CASSPTGGNSPLHF
DNA: TGTGCCAGCAGCCCGACAGGGGGAAATTCACCCCTCCACTTT

size: -
V: TRBV6-2/TRBV6-3
J: TRBJ2-5
D: -
CDR3: CASSYSIITGYQETQYF
DNA: TGTGCCAGCAGTTACTCGATCATTACGGGGTACCAAGAGACCCAGTACTTC

size: once
V: TRBV25-1
J: TRBJ2-3
D: -
CDR3: CASSESVATDTQYF
DNA: TGTGCCAGCAGTGAATCGGTAGCGACAGATACGCAGTATTTT

size: -
V: TRBV19
J: TRBJ2-1
D: -
CDR3: CASKNGGAEQFF
DNA: TGTGCCAGTAAAAATGGGGGGGCGGAGCAGTTCTTC

size: -
V: TRBV28
J: TRBJ1-5
D: -
CDR3: CASGAANQPQHF
DNA: TGTGCCAGCGGGGCGGCGAATCAGCCCCAGCATTTT

size: -
V: TRBV18
J: TRBJ2-7
D: TRBD1
CDR3: CASSPPGQGNYEQYF
DNA: TGTGCCAGCTCACCCCCGGGACAGGGTAACTACGAGCAGTACTTC

size: -
V: TRBV19
J: TRBJ1-3
D: TRBD1
CDR3: CASSRGTGENTIYF
DNA: TGTGCCAGTAGCCGTGGGACAGGGGAAAACACCATATATTTT

size: -
V: TRBV5-5
J: TRBJ2-7
D: -
CDR3: CASSLTNHPTYEQYF
DNA: TGTGCCAGCAGCCTGACAAATCACCCGACCTACGAGCAGTACTTC

size: -
V: TRBV5-8
J: TRBJ2-1
D: -
CDR3: CASSKAVTVTYNEQFF
DNA: TGTGCCAGCAGCAAGGCGGTGACAGTTACCTACAATGAGCAGTTCTTC

size: -
V: TRBV30
J: TRBJ1-1
D: TRBD1
CDR3: CAWVTGTANTEAFF
DNA: TGTGCCTGGGTTACCGGGACAGCGAACACTGAAGCTTTCTTT

size: -
V: TRBV5-6
J: TRBJ2-7
D: -
CDR3: CASSLGQKFTYEQYF
DNA: TGTGCCAGCAGCTTGGGACAGAAGTTTACCTACGAGCAGTACTTC

size: -
V: TRBV28
J: TRBJ2-7
D: TRBD1
CDR3: CASSNGQGAFEQYF
DNA: TGTGCCAGCAGTAACGGACAGGGGGCGTTTGAGCAGTACTTC

size: -
V: TRBV19
J: TRBJ2-1
D: TRBD2
CDR3: CASSWTSGRVDEQFF
DNA: TGTGCCAGTAGCTGGACTAGCGGGAGGGTCGATGAGCAGTTCTTC

size: -
V: TRBV24-1
J: TRBJ1-5
D: -
CDR3: CATSDLNRRAEEPQHF
DNA: TGTGCCACCAGTGATTTGAACCGCAGGGCTGAAGAGCCCCAGCATTTT

size: -
V: TRBV11-3
J: TRBJ2-1
D: -
CDR3: CASSFSTGYNEQFF
DNA: TGTGCCAGCAGCTTCTCCACGGGCTACAATGAGCAGTTCTTC

size: -
V: TRBV9
J: TRBJ2-1
D: TRBD2
CDR3: CASSGSAGGPVGEQFF
DNA: TGTGCCAGCAGCGGGTCAGCGGGAGGGCCGGTTGGGGAGCAGTTCTTC

size: -
V: TRBV20-1
J: TRBJ2-7
D: TRBD2
CDR3: CSASGPAGGQGSTKQYF
DNA: TGCAGTGCTAGTGGTCCAGCGGGAGGGCAAGGATCTACGAAGCAGTACTTC

size: -
V: TRBV6-4
J: TRBJ1-6
D: TRBD1
CDR3: CASREEGANSPLHF
DNA: TGTGCCAGCAGAGAAGAGGGGGCCAATTCACCCCTCCACTTT

size: -
V: TRBV6-5
J: TRBJ2-3
D: TRBD2
CDR3: CASSLAGTDTQYF
DNA: TGTGCCAGCAGCCTAGCGGGCACAGATACGCAGTATTTT

size: -
V: TRBV19
J: TRBJ2-3
D: TRBD2
CDR3: CASSKAAGVRDTQYF
DNA: TGTGCCAGTAGCAAGGCAGCGGGAGTTCGCGATACGCAGTATTTT

size: -
V: TRBV6-1
J: TRBJ2-7
D: TRBD1
CDR3: CASSEAWDRAYEQYF
DNA: TGTGCCAGCAGTGAGGCGTGGGACAGAGCCTACGAGCAGTACTTC

size: -
V: TRBV10-2
J: TRBJ2-2
D: TRBD2
CDR3: CASRRTSGRSDTGELFF
DNA: TGCGCCAGCAGGAGGACTAGCGGGAGGTCTGACACCGGGGAGCTGTTTTTT

size: -
V: TRBV6-1
J: TRBJ2-7
D: TRBD1
CDR3: CASSEAPGQGSREQYF
DNA: TGTGCCAGCAGTGAAGCGCCGGGACAGGGTAGTAGGGAGCAGTACTTC

size: -
V: TRBV6-6
J: TRBJ2-3
D: -
CDR3: CASRAADTQYF
DNA: TGTGCCAGCAGGGCAGCAGATACGCAGTATTTT

size: -
V: TRBV5-4
J: TRBJ1-3
D: -
CDR3: CASSLGGGRLSGNTIYF
DNA: TGTGCCAGCAGCTTGGGCGGGGGACGCCTCTCTGGAAACACCATATATTTT